This is a list of T cell receptor beta chains from one sample in a study of T cell responses to AZD1222 COVID-19 vaccine. Only in-frame clones appear in the TCRdb table, and some are missing; sequencing was by immunoSEQ multiplex PCR. This table has over 85,000 clones, around 90% appearing once. The source material was peripheral blood, sampled 28 days after the second AZD1222 dose. All receptors come from an adult who received the AZD1222 COVID-19 vaccine. The CDR3 runs from the conserved cysteine through the conserved F or W. D genes are given only for firm matches. For some rows the clone size is stated as once, few or many, or as a class when expanded; others skip it.

d_call: .; j_call: TRBJ1-1; v_call: TRBV12-3/TRBV12-4; clone_size: .; cdr3_aa: CASSSAGEAFF; cdr3_nt: TGTGCCAGCAGTTCAGCTGGGGAAGCTTTCTTT
d_call: .; j_call: TRBJ1-1; v_call: TRBV5-5; clone_size: .; cdr3_aa: CASSPPGTIDTEAFF; cdr3_nt: TGTGCCAGCAGCCCACCCGGGACAATAGACACTGAAGCTTTCTTT
d_call: .; j_call: TRBJ1-1; v_call: TRBV13; clone_size: .; cdr3_aa: CASSPNLETEAFF; cdr3_nt: TGTGCCAGCAGCCCCAACTTGGAGACTGAAGCTTTCTTT
d_call: .; j_call: TRBJ2-5; v_call: TRBV4-1; clone_size: .; cdr3_aa: CASSQVTGRGETQYF; cdr3_nt: TGCGCCAGCAGCCAGGTTACAGGTCGCGGAGAGACCCAGTACTTC
d_call: .; j_call: TRBJ2-3; v_call: TRBV5-4; clone_size: once; cdr3_aa: CASSWQGSSTDTQYF; cdr3_nt: TGTGCCAGCAGCTGGCAGGGATCTAGCACAGATACGCAGTATTTT
d_call: .; j_call: TRBJ2-2; v_call: TRBV18; clone_size: once; cdr3_aa: CASSPLATGELFF; cdr3_nt: TGTGCCAGCTCACCCCTTGCGACCGGGGAGCTGTTTTTT
d_call: .; j_call: TRBJ2-2; v_call: TRBV5-5; clone_size: .; cdr3_aa: CASSLAGPLLTGELFF; cdr3_nt: TGTGCCAGCAGCTTGGCGGGGCCACTTCTTACCGGGGAGCTGTTTTTT
d_call: .; j_call: TRBJ2-5; v_call: TRBV24-1; clone_size: .; cdr3_aa: CATSAVAGDAQYF; cdr3_nt: TGTGCCACCAGTGCCGTGGCAGGGGATGCCCAGTACTTC
d_call: .; j_call: TRBJ2-7; v_call: TRBV7-8; clone_size: .; cdr3_aa: CASSLAQGLSRYEQYF; cdr3_nt: TGTGCCAGCAGCTTAGCGCAGGGACTCAGTCGCTACGAGCAGTACTTC
d_call: .; j_call: TRBJ2-3; v_call: TRBV19; clone_size: .; cdr3_aa: CASTSIDTQYF; cdr3_nt: TGTGCCAGTACAAGTATAGATACGCAGTATTTT
d_call: .; j_call: TRBJ1-5; v_call: TRBV5-5; clone_size: once; cdr3_aa: CASSLVCPGGSHSNQPQHF; cdr3_nt: TGTGCCAGCAGCTTGGTCTGTCCGGGGGGAAGTCATAGCAATCAGCCCCAGCATTTT
d_call: .; j_call: TRBJ1-2; v_call: TRBV6-4; clone_size: .; cdr3_aa: CASSRGREGYTF; cdr3_nt: TGTGCCAGCAGTAGAGGTCGCGAAGGCTACACCTTC
d_call: .; j_call: TRBJ1-1; v_call: TRBV5-1; clone_size: .; cdr3_aa: CASRRGTEAFF; cdr3_nt: TGCGCCAGCAGAAGGGGCACTGAAGCTTTCTTT
d_call: TRBD1; j_call: TRBJ1-3; v_call: TRBV10-3; clone_size: .; cdr3_aa: CASARQGASGNTIYF; cdr3_nt: TGTGCCAGCGCACGACAGGGGGCATCGGGAAACACCATATATTTT
d_call: TRBD2; j_call: TRBJ2-7; v_call: TRBV9; clone_size: once; cdr3_aa: CASSAGGATDEQYF; cdr3_nt: TGTGCCAGCAGCGCGGGGGGAGCAACCGACGAGCAGTACTTC
d_call: .; j_call: TRBJ1-3; v_call: TRBV30; clone_size: .; cdr3_aa: CAWSVQGGSGNTIYF; cdr3_nt: TGTGCCTGGAGTGTACAGGGAGGGAGTGGAAACACCATATATTTT